This entry concerns a single T cell receptor beta chain. Germline V CDR1 and CDR2: MNHNS, SASEGT. This CDR3 is 17 amino acids long. With 8 bases clipped from V and 3 bases from J, the junction kept 11 bases outside the gene matches. Original processing methods: Using reference gene primer amplification, nucleated cell counts were estimated. Profiled with immunoSEQ multiplex PCR; TCRdb holds only in-frame clones, not every one. V and J calls and clone size are given by that table; D and trimming were obtained from the DNA. The sample carries approximately 240,000 clones, 65% to 85% recorded once. This entry comes from a study of blood T cell repertoires in COVID-19. Background on the study: Material from acute and convalescent COVID-19 was sourced from the United States, Italy and Spain. In each case, the material was cDNA or gDNA derived from T cells, B-cell-depleted T cells, or PBMCs.

Sequencing was carried out using peripheral blood. This sequence joins TRBV6-1 and TRBJ2-2, with 11 bases aligning to TRBD2. This receptor was identified in a woman in her 30s with COVID-19, enrolled during active disease. The CDR3 nucleotides read TGTGCCAGCCGTGGTAGCGGGGGGGCAGGGTACACCGGGGAGCTGTTTTTT. It yields the protein CASRGSGGAGYTGELFF.